This TCR beta chain was observed in a study of blood T cell repertoires in COVID-19 (dated by TCRdb to 2020 to 2021). Study-wide context: The collaborator samples originated in the United States, Italy and Spain and spanned the acute and convalescent phases of COVID-19. The material from the prospective study consisted of cDNA or gDNA derived from T cells, B-cell-depleted T cells, or PBMCs. Deeply sampled blood TCRbeta repertoires from subjects exposed to, actively infected with, or recovered from COVID-19 were included in the dataset. The repertoires were released in a freely available public database intended as a resource for research on the immune response to SARS-CoV-2. Samples were obtained from the ongoing ImmuneRACE study (first 160 participants) and from about 1,300 subjects provided by 6 global collaborators. The sample metadata nearly always contained a de-identified subject ID, COVID-19 status, age in years and sex. Where available, HLA class I and class II types were taken from metadata supplied by the sample provider and were not determined by assay-based typing.

The immunoSEQ Assay, a bias-controlled multiplex PCR, was used to amplify TCRbeta CDR3 regions from genomic DNA. The authors' analysis ran thus. The number of nucleated cells in each sample was estimated by amplification of reference gene primers within the assay. Sequence reads were collapsed and filtered to measure the absolute abundance of every unique TCRbeta CDR3 rearrangement. For each sample, productive Simpson clonality was calculated by taking the square root of Simpson's diversity index across productive rearrangements. TCRdb carries this immuneACCESS record with in-frame sequences only. Its versions omit some clonotypes, under half of them owing to an unresolved V gene in the studies checked, with the rest unexplained. The V and J calls and the clone size are those of that table, but D and trimming were determined from the DNA. The sample has 450,000 or so clones on record, 70% to 90% of them singletons. The ten biggest clones cover more than 0.7% of the sample.

A note on this clone: Its antigen has not been determined. Within one base of it there is no much larger clone, and no base qualities were kept.

Results the study describes overall, beyond this receptor: How much clinical and demographic metadata was included differed by source and by participant, and the metadata was provided uncurated.

One collaborating source in Seattle enrolled patients during active infection and followed them longitudinally through the course of disease. Whole blood was collected in K2EDTA tubes by collaborating institutions according to the institutions' own protocols. For TCRbeta analysis, collaborators shipped samples in one of three forms: frozen whole blood, isolated PBMCs, or DNA extracted from either of those sample types. According to the germline V gene, CDR1 reads KGHSH and CDR2 reads LQKENI. The CDR3 spans 13 residues, from the cysteine through the phenylalanine. The only DNA kept is the CDR3, 39 bases in frame from the first base. The junction carries 6 bases between V and J, which are trimmed by 4 bases and 0 bases respectively.

This clonotype originated in a young man with COVID-19, enrolled during active disease. The chain links TRBV18 with TRBJ2-5; D gene: possibly TRBD1, on 5 matching bases. Sequences were obtained from peripheral blood. The CDR3 in this case is CASSLQDQETQYF. The DNA sequence follows: TGTGCCAGCTCACTACAGGACCAAGAGACCCAGTACTTC. The reference TRBV18 and TRBJ2-5 proteins fill in what lies around the CDR3, so the full variable domain reads NAGVMQNPRHLVRRRGQEARLRCSPMKGHSHVYWYRQLPEEGLKFMVYLQKENIIDESGMPKERFSAEFPKEGPSILRIQQVVRGDSAAYFCASSLQDQETQYFGPGTRLLVL.